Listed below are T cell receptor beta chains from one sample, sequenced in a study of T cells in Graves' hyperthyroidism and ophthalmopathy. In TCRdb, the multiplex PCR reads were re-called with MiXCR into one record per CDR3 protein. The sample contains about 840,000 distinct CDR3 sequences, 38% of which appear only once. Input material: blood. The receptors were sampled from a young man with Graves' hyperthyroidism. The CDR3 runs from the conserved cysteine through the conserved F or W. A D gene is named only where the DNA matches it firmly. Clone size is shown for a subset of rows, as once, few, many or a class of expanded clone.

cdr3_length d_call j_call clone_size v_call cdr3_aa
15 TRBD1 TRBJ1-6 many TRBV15 CATSRRRDSNSPLHF
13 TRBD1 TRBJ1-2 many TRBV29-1 CSVEDRVLDGYTF
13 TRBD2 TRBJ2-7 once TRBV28 CATQLAGGPEQYF
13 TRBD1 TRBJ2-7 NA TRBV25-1 CAGSPWDSYEQYF
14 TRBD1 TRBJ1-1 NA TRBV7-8 CASGKDRADTEAFF
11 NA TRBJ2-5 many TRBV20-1 CSARQGESEYF
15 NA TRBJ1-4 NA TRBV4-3 CASSLLFQGNEKLFF
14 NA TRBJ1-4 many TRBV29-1 CSVETLATNEKLFF
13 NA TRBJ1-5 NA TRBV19 CARDKYSNQPQHF
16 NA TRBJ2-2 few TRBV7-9 CASSSSLAGRTGELFF
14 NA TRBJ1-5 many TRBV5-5 CASSHNRGDQPQHF
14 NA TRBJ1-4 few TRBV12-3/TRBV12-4 CASRPYPKSEKLFF
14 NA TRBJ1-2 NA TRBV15 CATSSAGTFHGYTF
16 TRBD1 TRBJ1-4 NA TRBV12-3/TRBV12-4 CASRSGQASTNEKLFF
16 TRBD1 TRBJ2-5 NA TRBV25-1 CASSPRNTGVKETQYF
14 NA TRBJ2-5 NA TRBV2 CASSPSLFWETQYF
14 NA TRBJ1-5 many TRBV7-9 CASSGDNDNQPQHF
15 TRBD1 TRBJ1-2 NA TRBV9 CASSQDGTGVYGYTF
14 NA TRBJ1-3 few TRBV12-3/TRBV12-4 CASSPRSSGNTIYF
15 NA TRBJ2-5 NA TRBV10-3 CASSLSAATKETQYF
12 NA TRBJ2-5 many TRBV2 CASSYVIETQYF
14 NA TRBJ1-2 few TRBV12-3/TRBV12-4 CASSWGTANYGYTF
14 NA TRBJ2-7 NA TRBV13 CASSSASPPYEQYF
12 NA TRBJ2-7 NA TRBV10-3 CAISDRHTEQYF
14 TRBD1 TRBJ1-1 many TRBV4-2 CASSQGTGRTEAFF
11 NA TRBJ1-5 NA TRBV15 CATRGGSPQHF
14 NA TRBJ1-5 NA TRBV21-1 CASGPQGMGQPQHF
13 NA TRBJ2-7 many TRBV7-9 CASSLGSTYEQYF
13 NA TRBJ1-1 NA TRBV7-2 CASSRGGGQWAFF
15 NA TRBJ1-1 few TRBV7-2 CASTDLGGGNTEAFF
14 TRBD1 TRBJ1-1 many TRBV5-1 CASSMTGDSTEAFF
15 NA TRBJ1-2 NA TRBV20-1 CSARHASLGIYGYTF
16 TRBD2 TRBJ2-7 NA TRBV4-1 CASSPGGGRGWYEQYF
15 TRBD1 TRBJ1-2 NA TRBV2 CASSDPGQGRPGYTF
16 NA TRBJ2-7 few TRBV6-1 CASSYPQAPFSYEQYF
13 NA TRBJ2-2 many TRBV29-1 CSVGPPNTGELFF
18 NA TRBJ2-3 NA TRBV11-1 CASSLSTLGRWGTDTQYF